Below, 32 T cell receptor beta chains from the same sample are listed, as sequenced in a study of monozygotic twins with inflammatory bowel disease. Each CDR3 protein gets one entry in TCRdb, which reprocessed the 5' RACE reads and gives no DNA. Recorded for this sample: more than 300,000 distinct CDR3 sequences. The sample taken for sequencing was blood. Source of these receptors: a human donor with ulcerative colitis or Crohn's disease, or a healthy co-twin of an affected twin (not recorded which).

This rearrangement joins TRBV28 to TRBJ2-5; TCRdb's assignment of TRBD1 cannot be checked, as there is no DNA. CDR3 length: 13 amino acids. The germline gives CDR1 MDHEN, CDR2 SYDVKM. CDR3 region: CATTGLLKGTQYF. The full variable domain, its missing parts supplied by reference TRBV28 and TRBJ2-5, is DVKVTQSSRYLVKRTGEKVFLECVQDMDHENMFWYRQDPGLGLRLIYFSYDVKMKEKGDIPEGYSVSREKKERFSLILESASTNQTSMYLCATTGLLKGTQYFGPGTRLLVL.

The gene calls are TRBV12-3 or TRBV12-4 and TRBJ1-2; TCRdb's D call of TRBD1 is untestable without DNA. This CDR3 has 12 residues. CDR3 sequence: CASEQGGYGYTF.

The CDR3 loop reads CAWSRQFNQPQHF. This chain uses TRBV30 with TRBJ1-5. This CDR3 has 13 amino acids. Germline V gene data show CDR1 as GTSNPN and CDR2 as SVGIG (reference sequence).

The rearrangement joins TRBV3-1 to TRBJ1-5. CDR1 and CDR2 (germline): LGHDT, YNNKEL (reference sequence). This CDR3 spans 15 amino acids. The CDR3 sequence is CASSQSGGGNQPQHF.

The J gene is TRBJ2-2, the V gene TRBV11-2; TCRdb reports TRBD1, a call that lacks DNA to check it against. Germline-derived CDR1 and CDR2 are SGHAT and FQNNGV. This CDR3 spans 17 amino acids. This chain's CDR3 is CASRRPLRGTNTGELFF.

This chain joins TRBV4-2 and TRBJ1-4; TCRdb reports TRBD1, a call that lacks DNA to check it against. The CDR3 runs 16 residues. Germline V gene lookup returns CDR1 LGHNA and CDR2 YNFKEQ. CDR3 protein: CASSQDWGQGSEKLFF.

This rearrangement joins TRBV7-9 to TRBJ1-5; TCRdb's assignment of TRBD1 cannot be checked, as there is no DNA. From germline, CDR1 is SEHNR and CDR2 FQNEAQ (reference sequence). The CDR3 contains 13 residues. The CDR3: CASSKTGGQPQHF. Based on the CDR3 plus reference TRBV7-9 and TRBJ1-5, the full variable domain is DTGVSQNPRHKITKRGQNVTFRCDPISEHNRLYWYRQTLGQGPEFLTYFQNEAQLEKSRLLSDRFSAERPKGSFSTLEIQRTEQGDSAMYLCASSKTGGQPQHFGDGTRLSIL.

The V call is TRBV3-1, the J call TRBJ1-2; the TRBD1 assignment by TCRdb is unverifiable without DNA. Germline V gene lookup returns CDR1 LGHDT and CDR2 YNNKEL (reference sequence). This CDR3 contains 13 residues. The CDR3 sequence is CASSQVDSYGYTF.

CDR3 loop: CASSSDSHEKLFF. The chain has TRBV5-1 and TRBJ1-4; as DNA is missing, the TRBD1 call by TCRdb cannot be tested. From germline, CDR1 is SGHRS and CDR2 YFSETQ. CDR3 length equals 13 residues.

The chain recombines TRBV7-2 with TRBJ2-5. Per the germline V gene, CDR1 is SGHTA and CDR2 is FQGNSA. The CDR3 length is 14 residues. This CDR3 is CASSASRPQGTQYF.

V is TRBV18 and J is TRBJ1-2. This CDR3 is built from 16 residues. The germline gives CDR1 KGHSH, CDR2 LQKENI. CDR3 sequence reads: CASSPTFGELREGYTF.

The chain combines TRBV7-9 with TRBJ2-2; the TCRdb call, TRBD1, lacks DNA for checking. The CDR3 consists of 16 residues. Germline values: CDR1 SEHNR, CDR2 FQNEAQ (reference sequence). The CDR3 here is CASSGPQGYYTGELFF.

This chain joins TRBV18 and TRBJ2-3; TCRdb indicates TRBD2, and absent DNA this call remains unverified. Germline CDR1 is KGHSH and CDR2 is LQKENI. The CDR3 is 15 amino acids. The CDR3 sequence: CASQPGLAGADTQYF.

The chain links TRBV18 to TRBJ2-1; the D gene TCRdb calls, TRBD1, cannot be checked with no DNA. CDR3 length: 17 residues. Germline V gene lookup returns CDR1 KGHSH and CDR2 LQKENI. The CDR3: CASSPPISRGLMNEQFF.

The chain recombines TRBV20-1 with TRBJ1-1; TCRdb gives TRBD1 as the D gene, but with no DNA this cannot be confirmed. This CDR3 region has 14 residues. Germline-derived CDR1 and CDR2 are DFQATT and SNEGSKA (reference sequence). The CDR3 is CSYGQGIMNTEAFF.

The V and J genes are TRBV6-2 or TRBV6-3 and TRBJ2-1; TCRdb's D call of TRBD1 is untestable without DNA. The CDR3 runs to 14 residues. CDR1 is MNHEY, CDR2 SVGEGT, per germline. The CDR3 spells CASSYSDRTGEQFF.

This chain uses TRBV2 with TRBJ2-3; TCRdb proposes TRBD1, but this gene call is untestable without DNA. Germline V gene sequence: CDR1 SNHLY, CDR2 FYNNEI. The CDR3 has 14 amino acids. CDR3 sequence reads: CATLSLGATDTQYF.

This sequence joins TRBV7-2 and TRBJ2-3; TCRdb returns TRBD2, unconfirmable since there is no DNA. Germline V CDR1 and CDR2: SGHTA, FQGNSA. The CDR3 spans 15 residues. The CDR3 reads CASSSGLAGVDTQYF.

V usage is TRBV7-2 and J usage is TRBJ1-5; TCRdb returns TRBD1, unconfirmable since there is no DNA. The germline gives CDR1 SGHTA, CDR2 FQGNSA. The CDR3 consists of 15 residues. The CDR3 loop is CASSLGGQGVQPQHF.

The rearrangement uses TRBV28 and TRBJ2-5; absent DNA, TCRdb's TRBD1 call cannot be checked. Per the germline V gene, CDR1 is MDHEN and CDR2 is SYDVKM. The CDR3 consists of 13 residues. This CDR3 reads CASSQGHQETQYF.

The chain recombines TRBV19 with TRBJ1-5. Germline loops: CDR1 LNHDA, CDR2 SQIVND (reference sequence). The CDR3 sequence is 13 residues long. The CDR3 here is CASSIVAAQPQHF.

J is TRBJ2-1 and V is TRBV28; TCRdb names TRBD1, which stays unverified in the absence of DNA. The CDR3 is 14 residues long. Germline CDR1 MDHEN, CDR2 SYDVKM. This chain's CDR3 is CASNSPGPYNEQFF.

This chain links TRBV6-2 or TRBV6-3 with TRBJ2-1. The CDR3 runs 14 residues. Germline CDR1 is MNHEY and CDR2 is SVGEGT. This chain's CDR3 is CASSSARQYNEQFF.

The chain uses TRBV25-1 and TRBJ2-7; TCRdb gives TRBD1 as the D gene, but with no DNA this cannot be confirmed. The germline CDR1 and CDR2 sequences are MGHDK and SYGVNS. CDR3 size: 14 residues. The CDR3 protein is CASSELGGVYEQYF.

The chain couples TRBV7-8 to TRBJ1-4; TCRdb selects TRBD1, and the lack of DNA leaves this call unchecked. The CDR3 has 14 residues. From germline, CDR1 is SGHVS and CDR2 FQNEAQ. The CDR3 sequence: CASSPMGGRGKLFF.

This chain uses TRBV12-3 or TRBV12-4 with TRBJ2-5; TCRdb designates TRBD2, a call that cannot be tested without DNA. This CDR3 spans 15 amino acids. The CDR3 protein is CASSPEGRLAETQYF.

The rearrangement uses TRBV4-3 and TRBJ2-7; the TCRdb call, TRBD2, lacks DNA for checking. Germline V gene sequence: CDR1 LGHNA, CDR2 YSLEER. This CDR3 is built from 14 residues. CDR3 amino acids: CASSQSPLFYEQYF.

V is TRBV25-1 and J is TRBJ2-7; TCRdb designates TRBD1, a call that cannot be tested without DNA. Germline values: CDR1 MGHDK, CDR2 SYGVNS. The CDR3 has 14 residues. CDR3 sequence: CASSGRQKIYEQYF.

The chain has TRBV12-3 or TRBV12-4 and TRBJ2-1; TCRdb reports TRBD2, a call that lacks DNA to check it against. The CDR3 is 14 residues long. This chain's CDR3 is CASSWRTSSNEQFF.

The chain carries TRBV27 and TRBJ1-5. Germline V gene sequence: CDR1 MNHEY, CDR2 SMNVEV (reference sequence). The CDR3 loop spans 16 amino acids. The chain's CDR3 is CASSLSARYSNQPQHF.

The rearrangement uses TRBV6-2 or TRBV6-3 and TRBJ1-5; TCRdb's D gene call, TRBD1, goes unchecked for lack of DNA. The CDR3 spans 15 residues. The germline CDR1 and CDR2 sequences are MNHEY and SVGEGT. CDR3: CASSQTRGNHQPQHF.

The V and J genes are TRBV20-1 and TRBJ1-1; as DNA is missing, the TRBD1 call by TCRdb cannot be tested. Germline CDR1 is DFQATT and CDR2 is SNEGSKA (reference sequence). There are 15 residues in the CDR3. The CDR3 sequence: CSAGPRVGKGTEAFF.